Below, 9 T cell receptor beta chains from the same sample are listed, as sequenced in a study of multiple sclerosis patients with progressive multifocal leukoencephalopathy. The sample's time point: time of PML onset. The data were produced by immunoSEQ multiplex PCR, yet TCRdb's version contains in-frame clones alone and is incomplete. The sample includes approximately 31,000 clones, roughly 90% of them seen just once. The input for sequencing was PBMCs, taken from a patient treated with natalizumab. The receptor set was obtained from a human donor with progressive multifocal leukoencephalopathy.

The rearrangement joins TRBV6-5 to TRBJ2-1; TRBD2 agrees at 11 bases. This CDR3 comprises 15 residues. The germline V gene has CDR1 MNHEY and CDR2 SVGAGI. Germline trimming cut 6 bases from V and 4 bases from J; bases unmatched to any gene: 5. The CDR3 loop reads CASRALAGGYNEQFF. The CDR3 DNA reads as TGTGCCAGCAGGGCCTTAGCGGGAGGGTACAATGAGCAGTTCTTC.

V and J are TRBV6-5 and TRBJ1-2; possibly TRBD1 for D (6 bases). The germline V gene encodes CDR1 MNHEY and CDR2 SVGAGI. The CDR3 is 12 residues long. V was shortened by 11 bases and J by 4 bases, with 14 bases between the two germline ends. CDR3 sequence: CAAWTDFYGYTF. The DNA for the CDR3 is TGTGCCGCGTGGACAGACTTCTATGGCTACACCTTC.

The chain has TRBV5-1 and TRBJ2-7, with 12 bases identical to TRBD1. The CDR3 is 15 amino acids. Germline V gene data show CDR1 as SGHRS and CDR2 as YFSETQ. After removal of 3 bases from V and 2 bases from J, the junction contained 3 bases not matched to a gene. The chain's CDR3 is CASSWGQGAAYEQYF. The CDR3 DNA is TGCGCCAGCAGCTGGGGACAGGGGGCAGCCTACGAGCAGTACTTC.

The chain is built from TRBV5-1 and TRBJ1-1; 7 nucleotides agree with TRBD1. Germline V gives CDR1 SGHRS, CDR2 YFSETQ. The junction had 8 bases not matched to a gene; V was cut back by 0 bases and J by 0 bases. CDR3 size: 17 residues. CDR3 sequence reads: CASSLGQGGGLNTEAFF. CDR3 coding DNA: TGCGCCAGCAGCTTGGGACAGGGAGGCGGGTTGAACACTGAAGCTTTCTTT.

The chain is built from TRBV5-4 and TRBJ2-2; D gene ambiguous. Germline V CDR1 and CDR2: SGHNT, YYREEE (reference sequence). Trimming removed 0 bases at V and 3 bases at J, with 6 bases between. This CDR3 has 14 residues. CDR3 DNA: TGTGCCAGCAGCTTGGCGTCTTACACCGGGGAGCTGTTTTTT. Translated, it gives CASSLASYTGELFF.

The rearrangement links TRBV27 to TRBJ2-2; 9 bases agree with TRBD1. Germline loops: CDR1 MNHEY, CDR2 SMNVEV (reference sequence). The CDR3 contains 17 residues. J gave up 5 bases and V 8 bases, and 15 bases lay outside the gene matches. The CDR3 nucleotides read TGTGCCAGCCGACGAGGAGGGACAGGGTTAGAGACCGGGGAGCTGTTTTTT. Protein sequence: CASRRGGTGLETGELFF.

The CDR3 region is CASSPPTGVADTQYF. The CDR3, as DNA: TGCGCCAGCAGTCCGCCCACGGGAGTAGCAGATACGCAGTATTTT. The chain carries TRBV10-2 and TRBJ2-3; a weak D match, TRBD2 (6 bases). CDR3 length: 15 amino acids. The ends were cut back, 5 bases at V and 4 bases at J, with 16 bases in the middle. From germline, CDR1 is WSHSY and CDR2 SAAADI.

The chain combines TRBV6-6 with TRBJ2-1; D unresolved. There are 11 residues in the CDR3. Germline assignment: CDR1 MNHNY and CDR2 SVGAGI (reference sequence). V dropped 7 bases and J dropped 4 bases, with 5 bases sitting between them. CDR3 region: CASTFYNEQFF. In nucleotides, the CDR3 is TGTGCCAGCACGTTTTACAATGAGCAGTTCTTC.

J is TRBJ2-1 and V is TRBV27, with 7 bases that match TRBD2. Germline values: CDR1 MNHEY, CDR2 SMNVEV (reference sequence). V was clipped by 1 base and J by 8 bases; unmatched bases: 11. The CDR3 is 16 amino acids. CDR3 loop: CASSLLGRAGSDEQFF. In DNA, the CDR3 is TGTGCCAGCAGTTTATTAGGGAGGGCCGGTTCGGATGAGCAGTTCTTC.